These 21 T cell receptor beta chains were all obtained from the same sample, sequenced in a study of blood T cell repertoires in COVID-19. Repertoires were generated with immunoSEQ multiplex PCR, while TCRdb's copy carries only in-frame clones and drops some. The sample contains some 220,000 clones, around 81% of which appear only once. Sequencing was carried out using peripheral blood. The receptors here all came from a human donor in a cohort sampled during active COVID-19.

The CDR3 region is CSASTGNTGELFF. CDR3 nucleotides: TGCAGTGCTAGTACAGGGAACACCGGGGAGCTGTTTTTT. V is TRBV20-1 and J is TRBJ2-2, with D perhaps TRBD1 (5 bases). Germline CDR1 is DFQATT and CDR2 is SNEGSKA (reference sequence). This CDR3 has 13 amino acids. V shed 3 bases and J shed 1 base, with 6 bases lying between them.

J is TRBJ1-2 and V is TRBV29-1; the D gene is possibly TRBD1 (5 bases). This CDR3 is built from 13 residues. V was trimmed by 2 bases and J by 3 bases, leaving 10 bases between them. In germline, CDR1 is SQVTM, CDR2 ANQGSEA. In DNA, the CDR3 is TGCAGCGTTGAATTGGGGGGTCACTATGGCTACACCTTC. Translating it yields CSVELGGHYGYTF.

The chain joins TRBV16 to TRBJ2-1; no definite D call. CDR1 and CDR2 from the germline V gene are KGHSY and FQNENV. The V end lost 3 bases, the J end lost 6 bases, and 9 bases lay between the germline ends. The CDR3 loop spans 13 amino acids. The CDR3 DNA follows: TGTGCCAGCAGCCAGAGGCCCGTCAATGAGCAGTTCTTC. Its translation: CASSQRPVNEQFF.

The chain is built from TRBV3-1 (or the pseudogene TRBV3-2) and TRBJ1-2, with D hard to call. Germline V gene data show CDR1 as LGHDT and CDR2 as YNNKEL (reference sequence). Trimming stripped 2 bases from V and 4 bases from J, with 11 bases between. The CDR3 is 14 amino acids. The CDR3 DNA follows: TGTGCCAGCAGCCAAAGGCCGAGGGCCTATGGCTACACCTTC. Its translation: CASSQRPRAYGYTF.

The chain recombines TRBV27 with TRBJ2-1; 7 bases fit TRBD2. CDR3 length: 12 amino acids. The J segment lost 10 bases and the V segment lost 3 bases, leaving 3 bases of the junction unmatched. The germline CDR1 and CDR2 sequences are MNHEY and SMNVEV (reference sequence). CDR3 coding DNA: TGTGCCAGCAGTTTTGCGGGGGACGAGCAGTTCTTC. As protein: CASSFAGDEQFF.

V gene TRBV5-5 combines with J gene TRBJ2-5; D gene ambiguous. This CDR3 spans 14 amino acids. Germline-derived CDR1 and CDR2 are SGHKS and YYEKEE (reference sequence). Between the trimmed V and J ends, which lost 4 bases and 4 bases, there was a span of 14 bases. CDR3 in DNA: TGTGCCAGCAGCCCCTTCTCGGGTCGAGAGACCCAGTACTTC. Encoded protein: CASSPFSGRETQYF.

The J gene is TRBJ2-4, the V gene TRBV30; the D is unclear. The germline CDR1 and CDR2 sequences are GTSNPN and SVGIG (reference sequence). CDR3 length: 14 amino acids. Trimming removed 1 base at V and 7 bases at J, with 14 bases between. DNA for the CDR3: TGTGCCTGGAGTGGGGCTCTAACAAGGAACATTCAGTACTTC. This sequence encodes CAWSGALTRNIQYF.

The chain recombines TRBV12-3 or TRBV12-4 with TRBJ1-2, with D perhaps matching TRBD1 (5 bases). CDR3 length equals 13 residues. Trimming pared 5 bases from V and 2 bases from J, leaving 9 bases between. Here the CDR3 DNA reads TGTGCCAGCAGTATTAGACAGAACTATGGCTACACCTTC. Protein: CASSIRQNYGYTF.

This chain links TRBV24-1 with TRBJ2-1; possibly TRBD1 for D (5 bases). This CDR3 contains 16 residues. CDR1 KGHDR and CDR2 SFDVKD come from the germline V gene. V was shortened by 0 bases and J by 8 bases, with 16 bases between the two germline ends. CDR3 sequence (DNA): TGTGCCACCAGTGATTTGCGGCAGGGTCGTGTGCATGAGCAGTTCTTC. Amino acids: CATSDLRQGRVHEQFF.

V gene TRBV7-9 combines with J gene TRBJ1-2; 7 bases map to TRBD1. Germline loops: CDR1 SEHNR, CDR2 FQNEAQ (reference sequence). The length of the CDR3 is 14 residues. The junction had 5 bases not matched to a gene; V was cut back by 4 bases and J by 3 bases. The CDR3 loop is CASSSRGNDYGYTF. The CDR3 bases are TGTGCCAGCAGCTCCAGGGGGAATGACTATGGCTACACCTTC.

The chain uses TRBV24-1 and TRBJ2-7, with D uncertain. The V end lost 8 bases, the J end lost 0 bases, and 4 bases lay between the germline ends. Germline lookup yields CDR1 KGHDR and CDR2 SFDVKD. The CDR3 loop spans 11 amino acids. Written as DNA, the CDR3 is TGTGCCACCAACAGCTCCTACGAGCAGTACTTC. The encoded protein is CATNSSYEQYF.

This clone has ten or more counts. The V and J genes are TRBV7-9 and TRBJ1-4; 7 bases line up with TRBD1. The CDR3 spans 14 residues. The germline V gene has CDR1 SEHNR and CDR2 FQNEAQ (reference sequence). V gave up 4 bases and J gave up 5 bases; unmatched junction bases: 4. CDR3 nucleotide sequence: TGTGCCAGCAGCTCGGGACAGCTAAATGAAAAACTGTTTTTT. Translation gives CASSSGQLNEKLFF.

This chain connects TRBV7-9 to TRBJ1-2, with 7 positions matching TRBD1. The V and J ends lost 6 bases and 8 bases, in that order; junction bases with no gene match: 6. This CDR3 contains 12 residues. CDR1 is SEHNR and CDR2 is FQNEAQ in the germline V gene (reference sequence). CDR3 sequence (DNA): TGTGCCAGCAGACCTAGACAGGGAGGCTACACCTTC. Translating it yields CASRPRQGGYTF.

The V gene is TRBV6-5, the J gene TRBJ1-5; 10 bases align to TRBD1. The CDR3 is 13 residues long. Germline trimming cut 4 bases from V and 7 bases from J; bases unmatched to any gene: 1. Germline V gene lookup returns CDR1 MNHEY and CDR2 SVGAGI. The CDR3 loop reads CASSWTGGQPQHF. CDR3 DNA: TGTGCCAGCAGTTGGACAGGGGGACAGCCCCAGCATTTT.

In this sample, this clone turned up once. The V gene is TRBV3-1 (or the pseudogene TRBV3-2), the J gene TRBJ2-3; D is uncertain. The V end lost 8 bases, the J end lost 1 base, and 13 bases lay between the germline ends. The CDR3 has 14 residues. In germline, CDR1 is LGHDT, CDR2 YNNKEL (reference sequence). CDR3 sequence (DNA): TGTGCCAGCCGTGCCCGAGGTGGCACAGATACGCAGTATTTT. Translated: CASRARGGTDTQYF.

The CDR3: CASSLQTPNQETQYF. In DNA, the CDR3 is TGCGCCAGCAGCCTACAGACACCGAACCAAGAGACCCAGTACTTC. This sequence joins TRBV5-1 and TRBJ2-5, with D uncertain. This CDR3 spans 15 amino acids. The ends were cut back, 4 bases at V and 0 bases at J, with 13 bases in the middle. Germline V CDR1 and CDR2: SGHRS, YFSETQ.

In this sample, this clone turned up a few times. CDR3 amino acids: CASSRGTGEYHYNQPQHF. DNA for the CDR3: TGTGCCAGCAGTAGGGGGACAGGGGAATATCATTACAATCAGCCCCAGCATTTT. The chain employs TRBV28 and TRBJ1-5; 10 bases fit TRBD1. V lost 5 bases to trimming and J lost 3 bases; unmatched junction nucleotides: 13. Germline loops: CDR1 MDHEN, CDR2 SYDVKM. The CDR3 length is 18 residues. Combining the CDR3 with reference TRBV28 and TRBJ1-5 gives the whole variable domain DVKVTQSSRYLVKRTGEKVFLECVQDMDHENMFWYRQDPGLGLRLIYFSYDVKMKEKGDIPEGYSVSREKKERFSLILESASTNQTSMYLCASSRGTGEYHYNQPQHFGDGTRLSIL.

This clone was seen only a few times. The chain has TRBV29-1 and TRBJ1-2; TRBD1 might be the D (5 bases). Trimming removed 7 bases from V and 0 bases from J, with 12 bases in between. The CDR3 length is 13 residues. Germline CDR1 SQVTM, CDR2 ANQGSEA. CDR3 sequence: CSARKTANYGYTF. The CDR3 region has the DNA TGCAGCGCTAGAAAGACAGCTAACTATGGCTACACCTTC.

This rearrangement joins TRBV10-3 to TRBJ1-2, with D possibly TRBD1 on 6 matching bases. CDR1 and CDR2 (germline): ENHRY, SYGVKD. Trimming left V 3 bases short and J 5 bases short, with 16 bases between. The CDR3 contains 15 residues. Here the CDR3 reads CAISDPKDRVYGYTF. CDR3 coding DNA: TGTGCCATCAGTGATCCCAAGGACAGAGTTTATGGCTACACCTTC.

The chain couples TRBV6-1 to TRBJ1-5, with 7 positions matching TRBD1. This CDR3 comprises 16 residues. V trimming: 5 bases; J trimming: 0 bases; junction bases outside the gene matches: 7. Per the germline V gene, CDR1 is MNHNS and CDR2 is SASEGT. In DNA form, the CDR3 reads TGTGCCAGCAGTCAAGGGACAGCCCTTAGCAATCAGCCCCAGCATTTT. It is translated as CASSQGTALSNQPQHF.

CDR3 residues: CSGSIGLFNEQFF. DNA of the CDR3: TGCAGCGGTTCAATCGGACTATTCAATGAGCAGTTCTTC. The chain is built from TRBV29-1 and TRBJ2-1; a possible D gene is TRBD2 (6 bases). V lost 7 bases, J lost 6 bases, and 16 bases lay in between. The CDR3 runs 13 residues. The germline gives CDR1 SQVTM, CDR2 ANQGSEA.